Below are 32 T cell receptor beta chains sequenced from a single sample in a study of T cells expressing NK-cell markers. TCRdb reworked the 5' RACE reads into one entry per CDR3 protein, no DNA. The sample data list about half a million distinct CDR3 sequences. Input material: blood T cells: a sorted CD56 or NKG2C T cell subset, CD4+ or CD8+ T cells, or bulk PBMC T cells (not recorded which). Every receptor here comes from a woman between 45 and 65 years old in good health.

The chain combines TRBV7-9 with TRBJ1-4; without DNA, the TCRdb call of TRBD1 cannot be checked. This CDR3 contains 17 residues. Germline CDR1 SEHNR, CDR2 FQNEAQ (reference sequence). CDR3 loop: CASSLNLAGTVNEKLFF.

V is TRBV5-1 and J is TRBJ2-1; TCRdb names TRBD2, which stays unverified in the absence of DNA. This CDR3 is 15 amino acids long. The germline gives CDR1 SGHRS, CDR2 YFSETQ. CDR3 sequence: CASSLSSGTYNEQFF.

This chain connects TRBV4-1 to TRBJ1-4; TCRdb calls TRBD1, which cannot be checked without DNA. The germline gives CDR1 MGHRA, CDR2 YSYEKL. The CDR3 spans 16 residues. The chain's CDR3 is CASSQVGRTPSEKLFF.

CDR3: CASSFKFPGTSGGTDTQYF. V and J are TRBV12-3 or TRBV12-4 and TRBJ2-3; TCRdb's D gene call, TRBD2, goes unchecked for lack of DNA. The CDR3 consists of 19 residues.

This sequence joins TRBV11-1 and TRBJ2-5; TCRdb names TRBD2, which stays unverified in the absence of DNA. The CDR3 is 19 amino acids. Per the germline V gene, CDR1 is SGHAT and CDR2 is FQDESV (reference sequence). CDR3 sequence: CASSEKVFGLAGGRETQYF.

This chain uses TRBV10-3 with TRBJ2-7; TCRdb proposes TRBD2, but this gene call is untestable without DNA. Germline CDR1 ENHRY, CDR2 SYGVKD. The CDR3 spans 15 residues. CDR3: CAIRKTSGPSYEQYF.

The chain carries TRBV3-1 and TRBJ1-1; as DNA is missing, the TRBD1 call by TCRdb cannot be tested. CDR1 is LGHDT and CDR2 is YNNKEL in the germline V gene (reference sequence). This CDR3 spans 15 amino acids. This chain's CDR3 is CASSQLTVWNTEAFF.

The chain's CDR3 is CASTQFMNTEAFF. The gene calls are TRBV6-1 and TRBJ1-1. Germline CDR1 MNHNS, CDR2 SASEGT. This CDR3 comprises 13 residues.

This chain links TRBV7-9 with TRBJ1-1; TCRdb proposes TRBD1, but this gene call is untestable without DNA. Germline V gene sequence: CDR1 SEHNR, CDR2 FQNEAQ (reference sequence). The CDR3 is made up of 14 amino acids. The CDR3 loop reads CASSFGAANTEAFF.

The rearrangement uses TRBV5-6 and TRBJ2-4; TCRdb picks TRBD1, but there is no DNA to check that call. The CDR3 loop spans 14 amino acids. Germline V lookup: CDR1 SGHDT, CDR2 YYEEEE. This chain's CDR3 is CASSSRGFLDIQYF.

The chain links TRBV4-1 to TRBJ1-5. The CDR3 consists of 16 residues. Germline CDR1 and CDR2: MGHRA and YSYEKL. CDR3 sequence reads: CASSQRRSLSNQPQHF.

This rearrangement joins TRBV20-1 to TRBJ2-5; the D call of TRBD1 rests on TCRdb alone, since no DNA is present to check it. The germline V gene has CDR1 DFQATT and CDR2 SNEGSKA (reference sequence). This CDR3 region has 12 residues. The CDR3 is CSAKPVDATQYF.

The rearrangement joins TRBV14 to TRBJ2-7. This CDR3 spans 14 amino acids. The germline gives CDR1 SGHDN, CDR2 FVKESK. CDR3: CASSRLGQIYEQYF. Complete variable domain (other parts from reference TRBV14 and TRBJ2-7): EAGVTQFPSHSVIEKGQTVTLRCDPISGHDNLYWYRRVMGKEIKFLLHFVKESKQDESGMPNNRFLAERTGGTYSTLKVQPAELEDSGVYFCASSRLGQIYEQYFGPGTRLTVT.

The chain is built from TRBV2 and TRBJ2-7; TCRdb's D call, TRBD1, is unchecked because there is no DNA. The CDR3 contains 14 residues. Germline V gene sequence: CDR1 SNHLY, CDR2 FYNNEI. CDR3 sequence reads: CASSGQGSYYEQYF.

This rearrangement joins TRBV5-1 to TRBJ2-3; TCRdb proposes TRBD2, but this gene call is untestable without DNA. The CDR3 is made up of 13 amino acids. The germline CDR1 and CDR2 sequences are SGHRS and YFSETQ. The CDR3 here is CASSLATSATQYF. The variable domain in full, completed from reference TRBV5-1 and TRBJ2-3, reads KAGVTQTPRYLIKTRGQQVTLSCSPISGHRSVSWYQQTPGQGLQFLFEYFSETQRNKGNFPGRFSGRQFSNSRSEMNVSTLELGDSALYLCASSLATSATQYFGPGTRLTVL.

The CDR3: CASRSLAGGSRSGELFF. The rearrangement links TRBV5-6 to TRBJ2-2; the TCRdb call, TRBD2, lacks DNA for checking. The germline V gene encodes CDR1 SGHDT and CDR2 YYEEEE. This CDR3 has 17 residues.

The chain has TRBV7-9 and TRBJ1-6. Germline CDR1 and CDR2: SEHNR and FQNEAQ (reference sequence). The CDR3 consists of 17 residues. The CDR3 loop reads CASSSRDLGQTGSPLHF.

This chain links TRBV30 with TRBJ2-3; TCRdb's D call of TRBD1 is untestable without DNA. The germline V gene encodes CDR1 GTSNPN and CDR2 SVGIG (reference sequence). The CDR3 loop spans 15 amino acids. The CDR3 loop is CAWSSPRAFTDTQYF.

The CDR3 loop is CSAEGLAGGETQYF. The V and J genes are TRBV29-1 and TRBJ2-5; TCRdb gives TRBD2 as the D gene, but with no DNA this cannot be confirmed. The CDR3 covers 14 residues. Per the germline V gene, CDR1 is SQVTM and CDR2 is ANQGSEA. The full variable domain, completed using reference TRBV29-1 and TRBJ2-5, is SAVISQKPSRDICQRGTSLTIQCQVDSQVTMMFWYRQQPGQSLTLIATANQGSEATYESGFVIDKFPISRPNLTFSTLTVSNMSPEDSSIYLCSAEGLAGGETQYFGPGTRLLVL.

The chain has TRBV6-5 and TRBJ1-1. CDR1 is MNHEY, CDR2 SVGAGI, per germline. The CDR3 is 12 amino acids. The CDR3: CASRAGTTEAFF.

The gene calls are TRBV25-1 and TRBJ2-5; TCRdb's D gene call, TRBD1, goes unchecked for lack of DNA. The CDR3 contains 14 residues. Looked up from germline, CDR1 is MGHDK and CDR2 is SYGVNS. CDR3 loop: CASSELGVEETQYF.

The J gene is TRBJ1-5, the V gene TRBV2; absent DNA, TCRdb's TRBD1 call cannot be checked. The germline CDR1 and CDR2 sequences are SNHLY and FYNNEI. The CDR3 covers 16 residues. CDR3 protein: CASSEGGRRGNQPQHF.

This CDR3 is CATSRVQGRTEAFF. The chain uses TRBV15 and TRBJ1-1. The CDR3 is made up of 14 amino acids. Germline CDR1 reads LNHNV; CDR2 reads YYDKDF (reference sequence).

CDR3 region: CSARAPIIAGGQTNEQFF. This sequence joins TRBV20-1 and TRBJ2-1; TCRdb calls TRBD2, which cannot be checked without DNA. The germline gives CDR1 DFQATT, CDR2 SNEGSKA (reference sequence). The CDR3 totals 18 residues.

The V and J genes are TRBV28 and TRBJ1-2; TCRdb proposes TRBD1, but this gene call is untestable without DNA. The CDR3 is made up of 13 amino acids. CDR1 and CDR2 from the germline V gene are MDHEN and SYDVKM. This chain's CDR3 is CASSLPGAGGYTF.

The V gene is TRBV12-3 or TRBV12-4, the J gene TRBJ1-4; TCRdb picks TRBD1, but there is no DNA to check that call. The CDR3 covers 16 residues. CDR3 in amino acids: CASSPDRGFTNEKLFF.

V is TRBV19 and J is TRBJ1-5; TCRdb reports TRBD1, a call that lacks DNA to check it against. The CDR3 consists of 16 residues. Germline CDR1 and CDR2: LNHDA and SQIVND (reference sequence). CDR3 region: CASREVGRNSNQPQHF.

The chain combines TRBV30 with TRBJ2-1; TCRdb's assignment of TRBD1 cannot be checked, as there is no DNA. This CDR3 spans 16 amino acids. The germline V gene has CDR1 GTSNPN and CDR2 SVGIG (reference sequence). CDR3 amino acids: CAWLNLGAGPYTEQFF. Looking up the rest from reference TRBV30 and TRBJ2-1 gives the full variable domain: SQTIHQWPATLVQPVGSPLSLECTVEGTSNPNLYWYRQAAGRGLQLLFYSVGIGQISSEVPQNLSASRPQDRQFILSSKKLLLSDSGFYLCAWLNLGAGPYTEQFFGPGTRLTVL.

The chain joins TRBV12-3 or TRBV12-4 to TRBJ2-4. The CDR3 totals 14 residues. The chain's CDR3 is CASSLGSYGNIQYF.

The chain carries TRBV14 and TRBJ2-1; the D gene TCRdb calls, TRBD1, cannot be checked with no DNA. From germline, CDR1 is SGHDN and CDR2 FVKESK. The CDR3 has 15 amino acids. CDR3 sequence: CASSQRAISGHEQFF.

The chain uses TRBV20-1 and TRBJ2-3; lacking DNA, the TRBD1 call made by TCRdb goes unchecked. CDR3 length equals 15 residues. The germline V gene encodes CDR1 DFQATT and CDR2 SNEGSKA (reference sequence). Here the CDR3 reads CSASQARGHTDTQYF.

The rearrangement uses TRBV4-2 and TRBJ2-1; TCRdb selects TRBD2, and the lack of DNA leaves this call unchecked. This CDR3 comprises 16 residues. Germline V gene sequence: CDR1 LGHNA, CDR2 YNFKEQ. This CDR3 is CASSPSRSGRAYEQFF.